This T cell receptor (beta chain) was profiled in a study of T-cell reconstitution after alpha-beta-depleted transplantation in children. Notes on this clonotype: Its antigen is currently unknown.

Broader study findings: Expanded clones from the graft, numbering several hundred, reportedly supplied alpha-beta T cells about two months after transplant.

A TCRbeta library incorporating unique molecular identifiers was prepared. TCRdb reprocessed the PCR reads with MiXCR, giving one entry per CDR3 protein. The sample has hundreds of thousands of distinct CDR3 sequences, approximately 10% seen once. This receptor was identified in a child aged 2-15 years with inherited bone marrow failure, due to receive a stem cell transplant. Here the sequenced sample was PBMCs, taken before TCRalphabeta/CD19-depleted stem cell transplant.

CDR3 DNA sequence: TGTGCCAGCAGCCAAGATATCCAGGGGGCAAGCACCGGGGAGCTGTTTTTT. As protein: CASSQDIQGASTGELFF. The chain employs TRBV14 and TRBJ2-2; 8 bases align to TRBD1. From germline, CDR1 is SGHDN and CDR2 FVKESK. The J segment lost 4 bases and the V segment lost 0 bases, leaving 7 bases of the junction unmatched. The CDR3 consists of 17 residues.